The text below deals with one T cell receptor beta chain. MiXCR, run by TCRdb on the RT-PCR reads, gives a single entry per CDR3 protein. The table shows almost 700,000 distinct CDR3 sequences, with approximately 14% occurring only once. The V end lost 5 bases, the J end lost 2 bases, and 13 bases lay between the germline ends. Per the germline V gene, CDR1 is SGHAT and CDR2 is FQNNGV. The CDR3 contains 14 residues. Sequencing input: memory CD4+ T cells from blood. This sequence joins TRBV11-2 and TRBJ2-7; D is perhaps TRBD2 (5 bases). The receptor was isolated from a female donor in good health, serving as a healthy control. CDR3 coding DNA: TGTGCCAGCAGCCTGTTCGGGGTGGCCTACGAGCAGTACTTC. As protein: CASSLFGVAYEQYF.